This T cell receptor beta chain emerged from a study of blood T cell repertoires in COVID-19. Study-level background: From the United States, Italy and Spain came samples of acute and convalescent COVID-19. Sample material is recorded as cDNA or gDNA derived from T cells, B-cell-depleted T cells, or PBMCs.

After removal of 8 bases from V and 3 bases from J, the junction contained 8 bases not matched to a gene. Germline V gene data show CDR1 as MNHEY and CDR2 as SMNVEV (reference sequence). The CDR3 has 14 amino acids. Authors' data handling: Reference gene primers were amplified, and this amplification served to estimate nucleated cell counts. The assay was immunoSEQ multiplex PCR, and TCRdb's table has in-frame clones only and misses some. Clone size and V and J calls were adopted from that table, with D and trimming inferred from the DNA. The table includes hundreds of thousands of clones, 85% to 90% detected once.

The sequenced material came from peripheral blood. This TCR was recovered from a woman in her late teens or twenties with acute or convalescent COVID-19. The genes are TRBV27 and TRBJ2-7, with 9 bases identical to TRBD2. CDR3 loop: CASASGVTFYEQYF. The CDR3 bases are TGTGCCAGCGCTAGCGGGGTTACATTCTACGAGCAGTACTTC.